This T cell receptor beta chain was obtained from a study of cytomegalovirus exposure and HLA in healthy donors. Study-level results: What a later analysis reportedly showed was that an Asian-associated ancestry cluster had fewer N-insertions than the roughly 670-donor mean. Among the most significant clusters, several appeared linked to common viral pathogens in a later analysis. Donor immune exposure was known only as CMV serostatus.

Worth noting for this clone: Its target is not known.

This CDR3 contains 13 residues. CDR1 SQVTM and CDR2 ANQGSEA come from the germline V gene. V dropped 7 bases and J dropped 8; count of bases not matched to a gene: 9. The PCR contained 60 Vbeta and 13 Jbeta primers. Sequencing used immunoSEQ multiplex PCR; TCRdb keeps in-frame clones, though not all of them. The profile covers hundreds of thousands of clones, with around 90% appearing a single time and less than 2.5% taken by the ten largest. Each of the donors was a healthy bone marrow donor. The receptor comes from a woman aged 18-29 years in good health and CMV-seronegative. The chain is built from TRBV29-1 and TRBJ1-2; 11 bases line up with TRBD1. Sequencing input: PBMCs. The chain's CDR3 is CSAKPGQGGGYTF. CDR3 nucleotides: TGCAGCGCAAAGCCGGGACAGGGGGGCGGCTACACCTTC.